The next 26 T cell receptor beta chains were all read from a single sample in a study of T cell responses to AZD1222 COVID-19 vaccine. The method was immunoSEQ multiplex PCR; TCRdb's version includes in-frame clones alone and lacks a portion of them. The repertoire has more than 150,000 clones, approximately 92% of them found once; the top ten carry more than 9%. Sequenced here: peripheral blood, sampled on day 0 of AZD1222 vaccination. The receptors stem from an adult in good health.

The V call is TRBV19, the J call TRBJ2-2; 14 positions agree with TRBD2. Trimming cost V 6 bases and J 0 bases; bases outside gene matches: 9. Germline loops: CDR1 LNHDA, CDR2 SQIVND (reference sequence). The CDR3 has 19 amino acids. CDR3 in amino acids: CASSSGTSGRVANTGELFF. CDR3 sequence (DNA): TGTGCCAGTAGCTCCGGGACTAGCGGGAGAGTCGCGAACACCGGGGAGCTGTTTTTT.

The V and J genes are TRBV5-1 and TRBJ2-3, with a weak D call TRBD2 (6 bases). Trimming took off 0 bases at V and 0 bases at J, with 8 bases between the two ends. The CDR3 length is 15 residues. Germline loops: CDR1 SGHRS, CDR2 YFSETQ. CDR3 amino acids: CASSLEGRSTDTQYF. CDR3 DNA: TGCGCCAGCAGCTTGGAGGGGAGGAGCACAGATACGCAGTATTTT.

The rearrangement uses TRBV29-1 and TRBJ1-1, with a possible D match to TRBD1 (5 bases). The germline V gene has CDR1 SQVTM and CDR2 ANQGSEA. The V gene lost 4 bases and the J gene lost 1 base, with 16 bases spanning the gap. The CDR3 is 15 residues long. The CDR3: CSVAPRVTENTEAFF. The CDR3 region has the DNA TGCAGCGTTGCCCCTCGGGTGACAGAGAACACTGAAGCTTTCTTT.

This chain joins TRBV18 and TRBJ1-3; no reliable D call. The V gene's germline CDR1 is KGHSH and CDR2 LQKENI. The V end was cut by 2 bases, the J end by 4 bases, with 3 bases between. This CDR3 spans 12 amino acids. CDR3 residues: CASSPMGNTIYF. CDR3 DNA sequence: TGTGCCAGCTCACCAATGGGAAACACCATATATTTT.

The V gene is TRBV19, the J gene TRBJ2-1, with D possibly being TRBD2 (6 bases). This CDR3 has 15 residues. Germline V gene lookup returns CDR1 LNHDA and CDR2 SQIVND (reference sequence). V lost 3 bases and J 4 bases, leaving 13 bases between the germline ends. CDR3 sequence (DNA): TGTGCCAGTAGTATCGGCGGGGCGATGTACAATGAGCAGTTCTTC. Translating gives CASSIGGAMYNEQFF. Full variable domain (missing parts from reference TRBV19 and TRBJ2-1): DGGITQSPKYLFRKEGQNVTLSCEQNLNHDAMYWYRQDPGQGLRLIYYSQIVNDFQKGDIAEGYSVSREKKESFPLTVTSAQKNPTAFYLCASSIGGAMYNEQFFGPGTRLTVL.

V is TRBV12-3 or TRBV12-4 and J is TRBJ1-2; no reliable D call. CDR3 length equals 11 residues. V lost 4 bases to trimming and J lost 3 bases, with 3 bases between them. This CDR3 is CASSWYYGYTF. The CDR3 DNA sequence: TGTGCCAGCAGTTGGTACTATGGCTACACCTTC.

This clone appeared a few times. The rearrangement joins TRBV28 to TRBJ1-2, with 8 bases fitting TRBD1. This CDR3 has 12 residues. Germline V gene sequence: CDR1 MDHEN, CDR2 SYDVKM. The trim removed 5 bases at V and 8 bases at J, leaving 4 bases unmatched. CDR3 in amino acids: CASSTDRVGYTF. CDR3 sequence (DNA): TGTGCCAGCAGTACGGACAGGGTCGGCTACACCTTC.

The V and J genes are TRBV4-1 and TRBJ2-3; tentatively, D is TRBD1 or TRBD2 (5 bases each). The CDR3 spans 16 residues. Germline V gene sequence: CDR1 MGHRA, CDR2 YSYEKL. V gave up 3 bases and J gave up 2 bases, with 15 bases separating them. Here the CDR3 reads CASSQRERGITDTQYF. CDR3 nucleotide sequence: TGCGCCAGCAGCCAGAGGGAAAGGGGCATCACAGATACGCAGTATTTT.

The chain uses TRBV27 and TRBJ2-7; TRBD1 matches 8 bases. Trimming at V came to 5 bases and at J to 6 bases, leaving 15 bases not matched to a gene. The V gene's germline CDR1 is MNHEY and CDR2 SMNVEV (reference sequence). This CDR3 contains 16 residues. The CDR3 loop reads CASSPYQTGVLREQYF. CDR3 coding DNA: TGTGCCAGCAGTCCCTACCAGACAGGGGTGCTTCGCGAGCAGTACTTC.

This sequence joins TRBV27 and TRBJ2-7; TRBD1 agrees at 10 bases. CDR1 and CDR2 (germline): MNHEY, SMNVEV (reference sequence). With V trimmed by 3 bases and J by 2 bases, 4 bases remained unmatched. The CDR3 loop spans 15 amino acids. CDR3 amino acids: CASSFSGTGAYEQYV. For the CDR3, the DNA is TGTGCCAGCAGTTTTTCTGGGACAGGGGCCTACGAGCAGTACGTC.

V and J are TRBV6-1 and TRBJ2-3; D unclear. V lost 1 base and J 1 base, leaving 12 bases between the germline ends. CDR1 is MNHNS and CDR2 is SASEGT in the germline V gene. The CDR3 extends over 16 amino acids. The DNA for the CDR3 is TGTGCCAGCAGTGAAGAACTTGTCCCTGGCACAGATACGCAGTATTTT. This codes for CASSEELVPGTDTQYF.

The chain links TRBV12-5 to TRBJ2-3; 9 bases fit TRBD2. This CDR3 is built from 18 residues. With V trimmed by 0 bases and J by 4 bases, 11 bases remained unmatched. Germline CDR1 and CDR2: LGHNT and FRNRAP. In DNA form, the CDR3 reads TGTGCTAGTGGTTTGGTCCCGGGACTAGCTGTCTACGCAGATACGCAGTATTTT. The encoded protein is CASGLVPGLAVYADTQYF.

The rearrangement joins TRBV5-1 to TRBJ2-3; TRBD1 aligns across 7 bases. Looked up from germline, CDR1 is SGHRS and CDR2 is YFSETQ. V was clipped by 10 bases and J by 5 bases; unmatched bases: 13. The CDR3 sequence is 14 residues long. CDR3 sequence reads: CAGSPLGQRDTQYF. In DNA, the CDR3 is TGCGCCGGTTCACCCCTGGGACAGAGAGATACGCAGTATTTT.

CDR3 sequence (DNA): TGCAGCGTTGAAAAGGGGGCCGGGGATACGCAGTATTTT. Translating gives CSVEKGAGDTQYF. This chain uses TRBV29-1 with TRBJ2-3, with TRBD1 identical over 7 bases. Looked up from germline, CDR1 is SQVTM and CDR2 is ANQGSEA. The ends lost 2 bases at V and 6 bases at J; junction bases unmatched: 5. The CDR3 spans 13 residues.

This clone occurred a few times. The chain is built from TRBV4-2 and TRBJ2-1, with 7 bases fitting TRBD2. Germline V CDR1 and CDR2: LGHNA, YNFKEQ. The CDR3 extends over 16 amino acids. J gave up 6 bases and V 0 bases, and 8 bases lay outside the gene matches. The CDR3 sequence is CASSQDFSGGANEQFF. The CDR3 nucleotides are TGTGCCAGCAGCCAAGATTTTTCGGGGGGAGCCAATGAGCAGTTCTTC.

CDR3 in DNA: TGTGCCAGCAGCATCCTGGGTGAGCAGTTCTTC. Amino acid sequence: CASSILGEQFF. The genes are TRBV7-8 and TRBJ2-1, with unresolved D. The CDR3 sequence is 11 residues long. Germline CDR1 SGHVS, CDR2 FQNEAQ. V was cut by 5 bases and J by 9 bases, with 8 bases left in between.

The chain combines TRBV7-9 with TRBJ2-1, with D hard to call. CDR3 length equals 14 residues. Germline CDR1 is SEHNR and CDR2 is FQNEAQ (reference sequence). The V end lost 1 base, the J end lost 5 bases, and 9 bases lay between the germline ends. CDR3 coding DNA: TGTGCCAGCAGCTTAGGACTGTCCGACAATGAGCAGTTCTTC. Its translation is CASSLGLSDNEQFF.

DNA for the CDR3: TGTGCCAGCAGTTTTATCGGGGGGATGAACACTGAAGCTTTCTTT. This gives the protein CASSFIGGMNTEAFF. The gene calls are TRBV27 and TRBJ1-1; D perhaps matches TRBD1 (5 bases). From germline, CDR1 is MNHEY and CDR2 SMNVEV (reference sequence). V shed 3 bases and J shed 0 bases, with 11 bases lying between them. CDR3 size: 15 residues.

V and J are TRBV7-2 and TRBJ2-7; D possibly corresponds to TRBD2 (6 bases). With 5 bases removed from V and 7 bases from J, the gap between germline ends came to 21 bases. The germline V gene encodes CDR1 SGHTA and CDR2 FQGNSA. The CDR3 loop spans 15 amino acids. The CDR3 region is CASSLGSGSSREQYF. CDR3 sequence (DNA): TGTGCCAGCAGCCTCGGTAGCGGAAGCTCTAGGGAGCAGTACTTC.

The chain carries TRBV2 and TRBJ2-5; D remains unclear. The CDR3 runs 15 residues. V was clipped by 6 bases and J by 0 bases, with 14 bases between them. Germline V gene data show CDR1 as SNHLY and CDR2 as FYNNEI. CDR3 in DNA: TGTGCCAGCAGACCTGGACCCTTCAACCAAGAGACCCAGTACTTC. Amino acid sequence: CASRPGPFNQETQYF.

The chain carries TRBV7-3 and TRBJ1-2, with a weak D call TRBD1 (6 bases). V was pared by 5 bases and J by 5 bases, with 18 bases between. CDR3 length: 15 residues. Germline V gene sequence: CDR1 SGHTA, CDR2 FQGTGA. CDR3 bases: TGTGCCAGCAGCCCACTGGCAGGGGAGGAGTATGGCTACACCTTC. This codes for CASSPLAGEEYGYTF.

DNA for the CDR3: TGTGCCAGCAGCAACGGACAGTATGGCTACACCTTC. It translates to CASSNGQYGYTF. This chain connects TRBV6-2 or TRBV6-3 to TRBJ1-2; the D gene is possibly TRBD1 (6 bases). V was clipped by 6 bases and J by 5 bases, with 10 bases between them. The CDR3 is 12 residues long. In germline, CDR1 is MNHEY, CDR2 SVGEGT.

This clone is a singleton in its sample. The rearrangement links TRBV5-1 to TRBJ1-5; D might be TRBD1 (6 bases). CDR1 and CDR2 (germline): SGHRS, YFSETQ. The CDR3 consists of 15 residues. V was pared by 0 bases and J by 2 bases, with 9 bases between. This CDR3 is CASSLGSGGNQPQHF. The DNA for the CDR3 is TGCGCCAGCAGCTTGGGGTCAGGGGGCAATCAGCCCCAGCATTTT.

The chain couples TRBV6-5 to TRBJ2-5; TRBD2 matches 8 bases. CDR1 MNHEY and CDR2 SVGAGI come from the germline V gene. The CDR3 extends over 15 amino acids. The J segment lost 2 bases and the V segment lost 0 bases, leaving 2 bases of the junction unmatched. CDR3 DNA: TGTGCCAGCAGTTACTCCGGGGGGGGACAAGAGACCCAGTACTTC. It encodes CASSYSGGGQETQYF.

The rearrangement joins TRBV6-6 to TRBJ2-5; TRBD1 or TRBD2 may be the D gene (6 bases each). The CDR3 covers 14 residues. CDR1 MNHNY and CDR2 SVGAGI come from the germline V gene (reference sequence). V lost 2 bases and J 5 bases, leaving 12 bases between the germline ends. The CDR3 here is CASSYPGAGETQYF. For the CDR3, the DNA is TGTGCCAGCAGTTACCCGGGGGCAGGGGAGACCCAGTACTTC.

V usage is TRBV19 and J usage is TRBJ1-5; TRBD1 matches 9 bases. The CDR3 totals 17 residues. The V gene's germline CDR1 is LNHDA and CDR2 SQIVND (reference sequence). After removal of 3 bases from V and 2 bases from J, the junction contained 8 bases not matched to a gene. The CDR3 reads CASSILRQGGGNQPQHF. The CDR3 nucleotides read TGTGCCAGTAGTATCCTTAGACAGGGGGGAGGCAATCAGCCCCAGCATTTT.